The next 17 T cell receptor beta chains were all read from a single sample in a study of CD8+ T cells in alopecia areata. Reverse transcription of extracted RNA yielded cDNA, which provided the sequencing template. The assay was immunoSEQ multiplex PCR, and TCRdb's table has in-frame clones only and misses some. The sample gives fewer than 200,000 clones, roughly 50% of which show up once; roughly 17% is in the top ten. Treatment: oral pan-JAK inhibitor, 5-10 mg twice daily. The sample was CD4+ T cells sorted from blood, taken at approximately week 56, from a patient treated with tofacitinib. The receptors come from a human donor with alopecia areata.

This sequence joins TRBV5-6 and TRBJ1-3; D unresolved. V shed 4 bases and J shed 4 bases, with 9 bases lying between them. This CDR3 region has 13 residues. From germline, CDR1 is SGHDT and CDR2 YYEEEE. The CDR3 here is CASSGGIGNTIYF. The CDR3, as DNA: TGTGCCAGCAGCGGAGGGATCGGAAACACCATATATTTT. The full variable domain, rest sourced from reference TRBV5-6 and TRBJ1-3, is DAGVTQSPTHLIKTRGQQVTLRCSPKSGHDTVSWYQQALGQGPQFIFQYYEEEERQRGNFPDRFSGHQFPNYSSELNVNALLLGDSALYLCASSGGIGNTIYFGEGSWLTVV.

The J gene is TRBJ2-5, the V gene TRBV2; 11 bases are a match to TRBD2. The CDR3 runs to 17 residues. Trimming cost V 1 base and J 5 bases; bases outside gene matches: 9. CDR1 SNHLY and CDR2 FYNNEI come from the germline V gene. In DNA form, the CDR3 reads TGTGCCAGCAGTGAAGACGCTAGCGGGGGGATGAGGGAGACCCAGTACTTC. As protein: CASSEDASGGMRETQYF.

The J gene is TRBJ1-2, the V gene TRBV5-4; 8 bases align to TRBD1. CDR3 length equals 14 residues. Trimming cost V 5 bases and J 6 bases; bases outside gene matches: 9. Germline CDR1 and CDR2: SGHNT and YYREEE (reference sequence). CDR3 region: CASRHWTGNDGYTF. In DNA, the CDR3 is TGTGCCAGCAGGCATTGGACAGGGAACGATGGCTACACCTTC.

The chain carries TRBV4-2 and TRBJ1-5; tentative D call: TRBD1 (5 bases). Germline CDR1 is LGHNA and CDR2 is YNFKEQ. The CDR3 contains 17 residues. V gave up 0 bases and J gave up 1 base, with 13 bases separating them. CDR3 nucleotides: TGTGCCAGCAGCCAAGATTCGAATAGGGGCAGCAATCAGCCCCAGCATTTT. It is translated as CASSQDSNRGSNQPQHF.

This clone was counted between two and nine times. The rearrangement links TRBV11-2 to TRBJ2-2; tentative D call: TRBD2 (5 bases). CDR3 size: 15 residues. Trimming left V 5 bases short and J 2 bases short, with 12 bases between. Per the germline V gene, CDR1 is SGHAT and CDR2 is FQNNGV. As DNA, the CDR3 is TGTGCCAGCAGCCCCCCAGGACTTAACACCGGGGAGCTGTTTTTT. This translates into CASSPPGLNTGELFF.

This clone was detected only a few times. This chain links TRBV5-6 with TRBJ2-3; TRBD1 agrees at 8 bases. The CDR3 length is 16 residues. The V and J ends lost 0 bases and 4 bases, in that order; junction bases with no gene match: 7. Germline lookup yields CDR1 SGHDT and CDR2 YYEEEE. CDR3 nucleotide sequence: TGTGCCAGCAGCTTGGGACAGGGGTCGAGGCCAGATACGCAGTATTTT. It is translated as CASSLGQGSRPDTQYF.

This clone was counted a few times. The chain joins TRBV29-1 to TRBJ2-1; 9 bases are a match to TRBD2. Germline V gives CDR1 SQVTM, CDR2 ANQGSEA. This CDR3 contains 15 residues. V dropped 6 bases and J dropped 2; count of bases not matched to a gene: 8. In DNA, the CDR3 is TGCAGCGTCTCGAAAGTAGCGGGGGCCTACAATGAGCAGTTCTTC. This encodes CSVSKVAGAYNEQFF.

In the case of this clone: Different DNA sequences within this sample yield the same CDR3. The chain recombines TRBV29-1 with TRBJ1-1; a weak D match, TRBD1 (5 bases). Germline CDR1 reads SQVTM; CDR2 reads ANQGSEA. The CDR3 totals 13 residues. Trimming shortened V by 7 bases and J by 0 bases, and 12 bases separated the two germline ends. The DNA for the CDR3 is TGCAGCGCCCGGGACGGGCTGAACACTGAAGCTTTCTTT. Residues: CSARDGLNTEAFF. Together with reference TRBV29-1 and TRBJ1-1, the CDR3 gives the full variable domain: SAVISQKPSRDICQRGTSLTIQCQVDSQVTMMFWYRQQPGQSLTLIATANQGSEATYESGFVIDKFPISRPNLTFSTLTVSNMSPEDSSIYLCSARDGLNTEAFFGQGTRLTVV.

The rearrangement joins TRBV7-2 to TRBJ2-1, with 10 bases lining up with TRBD2. The CDR3 is 15 amino acids. The germline V gene has CDR1 SGHTA and CDR2 FQGNSA. The trim removed 5 bases at V and 6 bases at J, leaving 7 bases unmatched. CDR3 coding DNA: TGTGCCAGCAGCCCTCGGCCTAGCGGGGGCAATGAGCAGTTCTTC. This encodes CASSPRPSGGNEQFF. The whole variable domain, remainder taken from reference TRBV7-2 and TRBJ2-1, is GAGVSQSPSNKVTEKGKDVELRCDPISGHTALYWYRQSLGQGLEFLIYFQGNSAPDKSGLPSDRFSAERTGGSVSTLTIQRTQQEDSAVYLCASSPRPSGGNEQFFGPGTRLTVL.

The chain carries TRBV5-1 and TRBJ1-1; no clear D gene. The germline CDR1 and CDR2 sequences are SGHRS and YFSETQ. With 6 bases removed from V and 1 base from J, the gap between germline ends came to 4 bases. CDR3 size: 11 residues. The CDR3 here is CASKQNTEAFF. The CDR3 bases are TGCGCCAGCAAACAGAACACTGAAGCTTTCTTT.

The V and J genes are TRBV4-2 and TRBJ2-7; D is perhaps TRBD1 (6 bases). V gave up 2 bases and J gave up 4 bases, with 12 bases separating them. This CDR3 is 14 amino acids long. Per germline, CDR1 LGHNA and CDR2 YNFKEQ. CDR3 in amino acids: CASSQRDGTYEQYF. CDR3 sequence (DNA): TGTGCCAGCAGCCAACGGGACGGGACATACGAGCAGTACTTC.

This chain links TRBV10-3 with TRBJ2-7, with a tentative D call TRBD1 (6 bases). Trimming cost V 3 bases and J 5 bases, with 8 bases left between them. CDR3 length equals 12 residues. The germline gives CDR1 ENHRY, CDR2 SYGVKD. Written as DNA, the CDR3 is TGTGCCATCAGTGAAAGGGGGAACGAGCAGTACTTC. As protein: CAISERGNEQYF.

This clone was found a few times. The chain has TRBV29-1 and TRBJ2-3, with 9 bases matching TRBD1. V shed 6 bases, J shed 6 bases, and the junction held 4 bases outside the gene matches. CDR3 length equals 12 residues. Germline V gives CDR1 SQVTM, CDR2 ANQGSEA. The CDR3 coding sequence is TGCAGCGTGACGGGACAGGGCGATACGCAGTATTTT. This translates into CSVTGQGDTQYF.

The genes are TRBV6-1 and TRBJ2-1; tentatively, D is TRBD1 (8 bases). Germline-derived CDR1 and CDR2 are MNHNS and SASEGT. Trimming removed 2 bases at V and 9 bases at J, with 11 bases between. This CDR3 contains 13 residues. The CDR3 is CASSENRGGEQFF. CDR3 in DNA: TGTGCCAGCAGTGAAAACAGGGGGGGTGAGCAGTTCTTC.

This chain uses TRBV29-1 with TRBJ2-2; TRBD1 might be the D (6 bases). Germline CDR1 SQVTM, CDR2 ANQGSEA. This CDR3 is built from 14 residues. Trimming shortened V by 6 bases and J by 0 bases, and 11 bases separated the two germline ends. CDR3 DNA: TGCAGCGTCTTACAGGGATCGAACACCGGGGAGCTGTTTTTT. It encodes CSVLQGSNTGELFF.

The chain couples TRBV2 to TRBJ2-3; TRBD1 is a possible D gene (6 bases). V was pared by 6 bases and J by 0 bases, with 13 bases between. CDR1 and CDR2 (germline): SNHLY, FYNNEI. This CDR3 is 15 amino acids long. CDR3 in DNA: TGTGCCAGCAGGGAACAGGGAGCTAGCACAGATACGCAGTATTTT. Encoded protein: CASREQGASTDTQYF.

V is TRBV30 and J is TRBJ2-7, with a weak D call TRBD2 (5 bases). Germline V gives CDR1 GTSNPN, CDR2 SVGIG (reference sequence). The CDR3 is 13 amino acids. The DNA for the CDR3 is TGTGCATCCTACCCCGACGGAGGCTACGAGCAGTACTTC. It is translated as CASYPDGGYEQYF.